The rows below give T cell receptor beta chains drawn from one sample of a study of blood T cell repertoires in COVID-19. The table came from immunoSEQ multiplex PCR; TCRdb's copy has only in-frame clones and leaves some out. The data hold approximately 260,000 clones, with roughly nine tenths observed a single time. The source material was peripheral blood. The receptors were gathered from a man aged 60-69 years who had recovered from COVID-19. Each CDR3 is given with its conserved first and last residue. Fields, in order: clone size, J gene, V gene, D gene, CDR3 DNA, CDR3 protein. The D gene is left open where the match is weak. Where a row states a size, it is once, few, many or the class of an expanded clone; other rows omit it.

size: -; J: TRBJ1-2; V: TRBV10-2; D: TRBD1; DNA: TGCGCCAGCAGTGCAGGACAGGGGGGGAGAGACTATGGCTACACCTTC; CDR3: CASSAGQGGRDYGYTF
size: -; J: TRBJ2-7; V: TRBV18; D: TRBD1; DNA: TGTGCCAGCTCACCAGGGACAGGTCAGCAGTACTTC; CDR3: CASSPGTGQQYF
size: -; J: TRBJ1-5; V: TRBV5-5; D: -; DNA: TGTGCCAGCAGCTTGGGGGCCGCCTATAGCAATCAGCCCCAGCATTTT; CDR3: CASSLGAAYSNQPQHF
size: few; J: TRBJ1-2; V: TRBV5-1; D: -; DNA: TGCGCCAGCAGCTTGGGGTCGGGGTCCTATGGCTACACCTTC; CDR3: CASSLGSGSYGYTF
size: -; J: TRBJ2-1; V: TRBV29-1; D: TRBD1; DNA: TGCAGCGTACGGGACAGGGGGAGTCCTGAGCAGTTCTTC; CDR3: CSVRDRGSPEQFF
size: few; J: TRBJ1-6; V: TRBV19; D: TRBD1; DNA: TGTGCCAGTAGGACTCGGACAGGGGGCGTAAGAAATTCACCCCTCCACTTT; CDR3: CASRTRTGGVRNSPLHF
size: -; J: TRBJ2-3; V: TRBV7-8; D: TRBD2; DNA: TGTGCCAGCAGCTTAGCGAGCGGGGGGGCCGTAGATACGCAGTATTTT; CDR3: CASSLASGGAVDTQYF
size: -; J: TRBJ2-7; V: TRBV3-1/TRBV3-2; D: TRBD2; DNA: TGTGCCAGCAGCCCTCCGTCACTAGCGGGGGATTACGAGCAGTACTTC; CDR3: CASSPPSLAGDYEQYF
size: -; J: TRBJ2-5; V: TRBV6-6; D: TRBD1; DNA: TGTGCCAGCAGTCCATCCGGGACAGGGGGCGGAGAGACCCAGTACTTC; CDR3: CASSPSGTGGGETQYF
size: -; J: TRBJ2-7; V: TRBV6-2/TRBV6-3; D: TRBD1; DNA: TGTGCCAGCAGTCCAATCGAACCGGGACAGGGGGTTTACGGCTCCTACGAGCAGTACTTC; CDR3: CASSPIEPGQGVYGSYEQYF
size: once; J: TRBJ2-6; V: TRBV4-1; D: -; DNA: TGCGCCAGCAGCCAAGGACAGGCGATTTACTCTGGGGCCAACGTCCTGACTTTC; CDR3: CASSQGQAIYSGANVLTF
size: -; J: TRBJ1-1; V: TRBV12-3/TRBV12-4; D: -; DNA: TGTGCCAGCAGCCCGGGGGGTACCGAAGCTTTCTTT; CDR3: CASSPGGTEAFF
size: once; J: TRBJ2-1; V: TRBV4-2; D: TRBD2; DNA: TGTGCCAGCAGCCAAGATCGGGGACTAGCGGGGGACGATGAGCAGTTCTTC; CDR3: CASSQDRGLAGDDEQFF
size: -; J: TRBJ2-3; V: TRBV29-1; D: TRBD1; DNA: TGCAGCGTAATTCGGGACAGGGGGCGCACAGATACGCAGTATTTT; CDR3: CSVIRDRGRTDTQYF
size: once; J: TRBJ1-2; V: TRBV6-5; D: -; DNA: TGTGCCAGCATCCATGTATCGGGTATTGGCTACACCTTC; CDR3: CASIHVSGIGYTF
size: -; J: TRBJ2-2; V: TRBV7-2; D: TRBD2; DNA: TGTGCCAGCAGCTTACTAGCGGGGGGAAACACCGGGGAGCTGTTTTTT; CDR3: CASSLLAGGNTGELFF
size: -; J: TRBJ1-1; V: TRBV29-1; D: -; DNA: TGCAGCGGGATCAGGGGAAGGGACACTGAAGCTTTCTTT; CDR3: CSGIRGRDTEAFF
size: once; J: TRBJ2-3; V: TRBV7-6; D: -; DNA: TGTGCCAGCAGCTTAGTGGCAGACACCACAGATACGCAGTATTTT; CDR3: CASSLVADTTDTQYF
size: -; J: TRBJ2-2; V: TRBV29-1; D: -; DNA: TGCAGCGTTGCGGGACAGAACACCGGGGAGCTGTTTTTT; CDR3: CSVAGQNTGELFF
size: -; J: TRBJ1-1; V: TRBV30; D: TRBD1; DNA: TGTGCCTGGAACAGGGACAGGGGTTCACACACTGAAGCTTTCTTT; CDR3: CAWNRDRGSHTEAFF
size: -; J: TRBJ2-1; V: TRBV9; D: -; DNA: TGTGCCAGCAGCGTAGTGGGGGCCTCCTACAATGAGCAGTTCTTC; CDR3: CASSVVGASYNEQFF
size: -; J: TRBJ1-1; V: TRBV5-1; D: -; DNA: TGCGCCAGCAGCTCGAGGGATCGGAACACTGAAGCTTTCTTT; CDR3: CASSSRDRNTEAFF
size: -; J: TRBJ1-2; V: TRBV6-2/TRBV6-3; D: TRBD1; DNA: TGTGCCAGCAGCGAGGGACAGCACTATGGCTACACCTTC; CDR3: CASSEGQHYGYTF
size: -; J: TRBJ1-6; V: TRBV21-1; D: -; DNA: TGTGCCAGCAGCAAAGAAGAAGGGACAGGGGGGTATAATTCACCCCTCCACTTT; CDR3: CASSKEEGTGGYNSPLHF
size: -; J: TRBJ1-2; V: TRBV5-6; D: -; DNA: TGTGCCAGCAGCTTGGATCTAGGGGCAGCCTACACCTTC; CDR3: CASSLDLGAAYTF
size: -; J: TRBJ1-2; V: TRBV7-8; D: -; DNA: TGTGCCAGCAGCTTAGCGCACAGACCCTATGGCTACACCTTC; CDR3: CASSLAHRPYGYTF
size: -; J: TRBJ2-1; V: TRBV5-4; D: -; DNA: TGTGCCAGCAGCCTGGGACTCCCCCCACGGAATGAGCAGTTCTTC; CDR3: CASSLGLPPRNEQFF
size: -; J: TRBJ1-6; V: TRBV9; D: -; DNA: TGTGCCAGCAGCGAAGCATCGGGGAATTCACCCCTCCACTTT; CDR3: CASSEASGNSPLHF
size: -; J: TRBJ2-7; V: TRBV20-1; D: -; DNA: TGCAGTGCTAGTCTGAGGAGCTCCTACGAGCAGTACTTC; CDR3: CSASLRSSYEQYF
size: -; J: TRBJ2-3; V: TRBV9; D: TRBD1; DNA: TGTGCCAGCAGCGTAGCTGACAGGGCAGATACGCAGTATTTT; CDR3: CASSVADRADTQYF
size: -; J: TRBJ1-2; V: TRBV19; D: TRBD1; DNA: TGTGCCAGCAATCAGTCGGGCAGGGGGTCTGGCTACACCTTC; CDR3: CASNQSGRGSGYTF
size: -; J: TRBJ2-2; V: TRBV3-1/TRBV3-2; D: -; DNA: TGTGCCAGCAGCCGAGGGGTAGGGTTCGGGGACATTGGGGAGCTGTTTTTT; CDR3: CASSRGVGFGDIGELFF
size: -; J: TRBJ2-7; V: TRBV7-2; D: -; DNA: TGTGCCAGCAGCTTAGACCGGGACTTGGGAGAGCAGCAGTACTTC; CDR3: CASSLDRDLGEQQYF
size: -; J: TRBJ2-7; V: TRBV6-6; D: -; DNA: TGTGCCAGCAGTTACTCGGACTTCGGGCGGTCTACCGAGCAGTACTTC; CDR3: CASSYSDFGRSTEQYF
size: -; J: TRBJ2-3; V: TRBV2; D: TRBD2; DNA: TGTGCCAGCAGTGCACGACTAGCGGGGGGGACAGATACGCAGTATTTT; CDR3: CASSARLAGGTDTQYF
size: -; J: TRBJ1-4; V: TRBV7-9; D: -; DNA: TGTGCCAGCAGTACAGGGTGGGCTTCTGAAAAACTGTTTTTT; CDR3: CASSTGWASEKLFF
size: -; J: TRBJ2-5; V: TRBV5-1; D: TRBD2; DNA: TGCGCCAGCAGCTTTAGCGGGGGGGCCGAATGGGAGACCCAGTACTTC; CDR3: CASSFSGGAEWETQYF
size: once; J: TRBJ2-2; V: TRBV5-1; D: TRBD2; DNA: TGCGCCAGCGGTCGACTAGCGGGCACCGGGGAGCTGTTTTTT; CDR3: CASGRLAGTGELFF
size: -; J: TRBJ2-7; V: TRBV7-9; D: -; DNA: TGTGCCAGCACCCGAGACAGATACGAGCAGTACTTC; CDR3: CASTRDRYEQYF
size: few; J: TRBJ1-3; V: TRBV6-1; D: -; DNA: TGTGCCAGCAGTGAAGAATTATATGCTGGAAACACCATATATTTT; CDR3: CASSEELYAGNTIYF
size: -; J: TRBJ1-5; V: TRBV29-1; D: TRBD1; DNA: TGCAGCGTTGAAGACGACGTGGGGACAGGGTCTCGGCCCCAGCATTTT; CDR3: CSVEDDVGTGSRPQHF
size: -; J: TRBJ1-1; V: TRBV5-1; D: -; DNA: TGCGCCAGCAGCCCCGCTACAGGGAGGGGCATGAACACTGAAGCTTTCTTT; CDR3: CASSPATGRGMNTEAFF
size: -; J: TRBJ2-3; V: TRBV2; D: TRBD2; DNA: TGTGCCAGCAAGACTAGCCCCAGCACAGATACGCAGTATTTT; CDR3: CASKTSPSTDTQYF
size: -; J: TRBJ2-2; V: TRBV10-3; D: -; DNA: TGTGCCATCAGTGTCACTAGCTCGGGCGGGGAGCTGTTTTTT; CDR3: CAISVTSSGGELFF
size: -; J: TRBJ2-5; V: TRBV7-2; D: -; DNA: TGTGCCAGCAGCTCAGGGGTGTTAGCGAAGGAGACCCAGTACTTC; CDR3: CASSSGVLAKETQYF
size: -; J: TRBJ2-3; V: TRBV3-1/TRBV3-2; D: -; DNA: TGTGCCAGCAGATACAGGGAGGGGGCGCAGTATTTT; CDR3: CASRYREGAQYF
size: -; J: TRBJ2-7; V: TRBV2; D: -; DNA: TGTGCCAGCAGTGAAGACTCTATTTGGAAGGCGGACTTC; CDR3: CASSEDSIWKADF
size: -; J: TRBJ2-1; V: TRBV2; D: TRBD1; DNA: TGTGCCAGCATCTTAGGGGTCGGGACAGGCTCCTACAATGAGCAGTTCTTC; CDR3: CASILGVGTGSYNEQFF
size: -; J: TRBJ2-3; V: TRBV10-3; D: TRBD2; DNA: TGTGCCATGATGAGAGCGGGGGCTAGCACAGATACGCAGTATTTT; CDR3: CAMMRAGASTDTQYF
size: -; J: TRBJ1-6; V: TRBV2; D: -; DNA: TGTGCCAGCAGTGAAGGGAGGAGGAATTCACCCCTCCACTTT; CDR3: CASSEGRRNSPLHF
size: -; J: TRBJ1-4; V: TRBV7-9; D: TRBD1; DNA: TGTGCCAGCAGCTGGGGGGACAGGGAAAAACTGTTTTTT; CDR3: CASSWGDREKLFF